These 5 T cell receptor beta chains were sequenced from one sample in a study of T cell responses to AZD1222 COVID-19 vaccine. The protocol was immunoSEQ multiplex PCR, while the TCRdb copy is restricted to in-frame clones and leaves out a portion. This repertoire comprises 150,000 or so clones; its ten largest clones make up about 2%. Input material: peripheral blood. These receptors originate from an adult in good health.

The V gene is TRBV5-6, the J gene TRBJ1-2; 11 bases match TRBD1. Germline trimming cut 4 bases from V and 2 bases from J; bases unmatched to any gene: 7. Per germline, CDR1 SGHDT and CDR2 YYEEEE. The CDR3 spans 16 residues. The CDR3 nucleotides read TGTGCCAGCAGCCTCGGGACAGGGGGAGCGAACTATGGCTACACCTTC. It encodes CASSLGTGGANYGYTF.

The CDR3, as DNA: TGTGCCAGCAGTGTTGGGGGGCTGATGGCCAAAAACATTCAGTACTTC. Its translation: CASSVGGLMAKNIQYF. V usage is TRBV28 and J usage is TRBJ2-4, with D possibly called TRBD1 or TRBD2 (6 bases each). V lost 5 bases to trimming and J lost 1 base, with 15 bases between them. Germline loops: CDR1 MDHEN, CDR2 SYDVKM. The CDR3 runs to 16 residues.

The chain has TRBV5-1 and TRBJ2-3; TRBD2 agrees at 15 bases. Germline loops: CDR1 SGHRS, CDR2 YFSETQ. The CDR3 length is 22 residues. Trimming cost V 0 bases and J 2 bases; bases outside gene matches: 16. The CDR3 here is CASSLGGRGLAGGQGNTDTQYF. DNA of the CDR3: TGCGCCAGCAGCTTGGGAGGGCGAGGACTAGCGGGGGGGCAAGGAAACACAGATACGCAGTATTTT.

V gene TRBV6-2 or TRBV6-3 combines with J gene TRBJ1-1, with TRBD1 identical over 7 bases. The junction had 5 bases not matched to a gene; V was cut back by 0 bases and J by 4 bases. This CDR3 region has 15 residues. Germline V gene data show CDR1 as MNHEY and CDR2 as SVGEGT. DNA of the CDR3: TGTGCCAGCAGTTACTCAGGGGGCGAGGGCACTGAAGCTTTCTTT. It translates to CASSYSGGEGTEAFF.

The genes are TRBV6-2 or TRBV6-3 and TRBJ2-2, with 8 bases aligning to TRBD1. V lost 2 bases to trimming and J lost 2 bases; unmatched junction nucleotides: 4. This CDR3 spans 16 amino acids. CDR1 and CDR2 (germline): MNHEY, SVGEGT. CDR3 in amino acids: CASSYGQGANTGELFF. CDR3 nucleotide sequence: TGTGCCAGCAGTTACGGTCAGGGGGCTAACACCGGGGAGCTGTTTTTT.